This T cell receptor (beta chain) emerged from a study of CD8+ T cells in alopecia areata. In the study overall: Those treated were given oral tofacitinib at 5 to 10 mg twice daily.

Reverse transcription of extracted RNA yielded cDNA, which provided the sequencing template. Assay used: immunoSEQ multiplex PCR; TCRdb lists only in-frame clones, some missing. This table holds roughly 120,000 clones, less than 45% found once. Germline lookup yields CDR1 SGHRS and CDR2 YFSETQ. With 3 bases clipped from V and 2 bases from J, the junction kept 4 bases outside the gene matches. The CDR3 totals 14 residues. The chain carries TRBV5-1 and TRBJ2-5; TRBD1 matches at 7 bases. The specimen was CD4+ T cells sorted from blood. The sequence came from a human donor with alopecia areata. The CDR3 DNA reads as TGCGCCAGCAGCTACGACAGGGAACAAGAGACCCAGTACTTC. Translated: CASSYDREQETQYF.